Only one count was recorded for the clone carrying this T cell receptor beta chain. Its antigen is as yet unknown. The sample is drawn from a study of T cell responses to AZD1222 COVID-19 vaccine. The study's findings and limits: Among those given AZD1222, only five or six were seropositive at baseline. Nearly half of spike-specific TCRs reportedly target variant regions that are unmutated in the B.1.351 and B.1.1.7 variants. Clonal diversity was possibly underestimated; the donors were predominantly white British and more often female.

Generated by immunoSEQ multiplex PCR, the TCRdb table keeps only in-frame clones and is missing some. The profile shows 80,000 to 100,000 clones, roughly 89% of them singletons. Timing groups of about 4 and about 12 weeks for second doses were pooled. The CDR3 has 16 residues. After removal of 4 bases from V and 1 base from J, the junction contained 9 bases not matched to a gene. Germline V CDR1 and CDR2: LGHNT, FRNRAP. Material: peripheral blood, obtained 28 days after the second AZD1222 dose. This receptor was obtained from an adult who received the AZD1222 COVID-19 vaccine. The rearrangement links TRBV12-5 to TRBJ1-1, with 7 nucleotides matching TRBD1. The CDR3 region has the DNA TGTGCTAGTGGTTGGATCGACAGGGTTCAGAACACTGAAGCTTTCTTT. Translating it yields CASGWIDRVQNTEAFF.